These 15 T cell receptor beta chains were sequenced from one sample in a study of blood T cell repertoires in COVID-19. Measured with immunoSEQ multiplex PCR; TCRdb has only the in-frame clones, and not every one. The sample contains more than 90,000 clones, roughly 84% of which appear only once. Sequenced sample: peripheral blood. The receptors stem from a human donor in a cohort sampled during active COVID-19.

J is TRBJ2-7 and V is TRBV29-1; 8 bases fit TRBD1. The length of the CDR3 is 14 residues. Germline CDR1 SQVTM, CDR2 ANQGSEA. V gave up 6 bases and J gave up 5 bases; unmatched junction bases: 12. The CDR3 region is CSVGARDRTDEQYF. CDR3 in DNA: TGCAGCGTGGGCGCGAGGGACAGGACTGACGAGCAGTACTTC.

This chain links TRBV19 with TRBJ1-1; tentatively, D is TRBD1 (6 bases). The CDR3 runs 12 residues. The ends were cut back, 4 bases at V and 11 bases at J, with 14 bases in the middle. CDR1 is LNHDA, CDR2 SQIVND, per germline (reference sequence). CDR3 in DNA: TGTGCCAGTAGTAGCCAGGGGCTTGGGGCTTTCTTT. Translating gives CASSSQGLGAFF.

This clone was picked up a small number of times. The chain is built from TRBV4-3 and TRBJ2-7, with TRBD2 matching over 13 bases. The ends lost 2 bases at V and 2 bases at J; junction bases unmatched: 6. Per the germline V gene, CDR1 is LGHNA and CDR2 is YSLEER. The CDR3 contains 17 residues. CDR3: CASSQSSGLAGTYEQYF. DNA of the CDR3: TGCGCCAGCAGCCAATCCTCGGGACTAGCGGGGACCTACGAGCAGTACTTC.

The J gene is TRBJ1-5, the V gene TRBV6-1, with TRBD1 matching over 7 bases. V gave up 2 bases and J gave up 4 bases; unmatched junction bases: 5. Germline V gene lookup returns CDR1 MNHNS and CDR2 SASEGT. This CDR3 has 15 amino acids. This chain's CDR3 is CASSESPGGNQPQHF. CDR3 bases: TGTGCCAGCAGTGAAAGCCCAGGGGGAAATCAGCCCCAGCATTTT.

The rearrangement joins TRBV6-2 or TRBV6-3 to TRBJ2-1, with 16 bases fitting TRBD2. CDR1 and CDR2 from the germline V gene are MNHEY and SVGEGT. The V gene end was trimmed by 6 bases and the J gene end by 1 base; junction bases not matched to a gene: 12. The CDR3 spans 20 residues. The CDR3 loop reads CASSTILGLAGGRSYNEQFF. The CDR3 nucleotides read TGTGCCAGCAGCACGATATTGGGACTAGCGGGAGGGCGATCCTACAATGAGCAGTTCTTC.

The chain links TRBV10-2 to TRBJ2-3; a weak D match, TRBD2 (5 bases). V lost 4 bases and J lost 0, with 11 bases in between. CDR3 size: 15 residues. Germline V gives CDR1 WSHSY, CDR2 SAAADI. Written as DNA, the CDR3 is TGCGCCAGCAGTGCGGACTCCCATAGCACAGATACGCAGTATTTT. This encodes CASSADSHSTDTQYF.

This clone was detected a few times. This chain connects TRBV4-2 to TRBJ2-7; tentatively, D is TRBD2 (5 bases). V was pared by 3 bases and J by 5 bases, with 11 bases between. Germline V gives CDR1 LGHNA, CDR2 YNFKEQ. CDR3 length: 13 amino acids. DNA of the CDR3: TGTGCCAGCAGCCACGACTACGCCAACGAGCAGTACTTC. Its protein product is CASSHDYANEQYF.

The chain is built from TRBV5-1 and TRBJ1-3; D is uncertain. Per germline, CDR1 SGHRS and CDR2 YFSETQ. The CDR3 contains 16 residues. V dropped 0 bases and J dropped 0 bases, with 10 bases sitting between them. The CDR3 DNA reads as TGCGCCAGCAGCTTGGCCGGGGTGAACTCTGGAAACACCATATATTTT. Translated, it gives CASSLAGVNSGNTIYF.

The count of this clone is one. The chain uses TRBV18 and TRBJ2-5; possibly TRBD1 for D (5 bases). Germline CDR1 reads KGHSH; CDR2 reads LQKENI. There are 14 residues in the CDR3. With 6 bases removed from V and 3 bases from J, the gap between germline ends came to 14 bases. The CDR3: CASSPTDFKETQYF. DNA of the CDR3: TGTGCCAGCTCCCCGACAGATTTTAAAGAGACCCAGTACTTC.

This chain connects TRBV14 to TRBJ1-1, with a tentative D call TRBD1 (5 bases). The germline V gene has CDR1 SGHDN and CDR2 FVKESK. Trimming pared 2 bases from V and 6 bases from J, leaving 16 bases between. This CDR3 has 15 amino acids. DNA for the CDR3: TGTGCCAGCAGCCAAACGATTCATGACAGTTCTGAAGCTTTCTTT. Translation gives CASSQTIHDSSEAFF.

The CDR3 region has the DNA TGTGCCAGCAGCTTGGCCGGGCGGGGGGCGAGAGAGACCCAGTACTTC. This translates into CASSLAGRGARETQYF. The chain employs TRBV5-4 and TRBJ2-5; 8 bases map to TRBD2. With 0 bases clipped from V and 4 bases from J, the junction kept 8 bases outside the gene matches. There are 16 residues in the CDR3. The V gene's germline CDR1 is SGHNT and CDR2 YYREEE (reference sequence).

The chain uses TRBV5-1 and TRBJ2-3, with 13 positions matching TRBD2. This CDR3 has 16 residues. Germline V gives CDR1 SGHRS, CDR2 YFSETQ. With V trimmed by 5 bases and J by 5 bases, 8 bases remained unmatched. CDR3 in DNA: TGCGCCAGCAGTCCCGGACTAGCGGGAGCGGTAGATACGCAGTATTTT. This translates into CASSPGLAGAVDTQYF.

The rearrangement joins TRBV5-1 to TRBJ2-7; 10 bases match TRBD1. Germline V gene sequence: CDR1 SGHRS, CDR2 YFSETQ. V gave up 5 bases and J gave up 6 bases; unmatched junction bases: 5. CDR3 size: 13 residues. The CDR3 DNA sequence: TGCGCCAGCAGGGACAGGGGGATCAGCGAGCAGTACTTC. Translation: CASRDRGISEQYF.

This chain joins TRBV7-2 and TRBJ1-2; TRBD1 matches 9 bases. This CDR3 has 13 residues. V was pared by 5 bases and J by 12 bases, with 10 bases of the junction left unmatched. CDR1 is SGHTA and CDR2 is FQGNSA in the germline V gene. The CDR3 spells CASSPGQGSKDTF. The CDR3 DNA follows: TGTGCCAGCAGCCCAGGACAGGGGAGTAAGGACACCTTC. The full variable domain, completed using reference TRBV7-2 and TRBJ1-2, is GAGVSQSPSNKVTEKGKDVELRCDPISGHTALYWYRQSLGQGLEFLIYFQGNSAPDKSGLPSDRFSAERTGGSVSTLTIQRTQQEDSAVYLCASSPGQGSKDTFGSGTRLTVV.

This chain joins TRBV9 and TRBJ2-5; possibly TRBD1 for D (6 bases). Germline V gene sequence: CDR1 SGDLS, CDR2 YYNGEE. The CDR3 length is 14 residues. Trimming left V 3 bases short and J 2 bases short, with 11 bases between. CDR3 coding DNA: TGTGCCAGCAGCGAGGGGACATCTCAAGAGACCCAGTACTTC. Protein product: CASSEGTSQETQYF. Full variable domain (rest looked up from reference TRBV9 and TRBJ2-5): DSGVTQTPKHLITATGQRVTLRCSPRSGDLSVYWYQQSLDQGLQFLIQYYNGEERAKGNILERFSAQQFPDLHSELNLSSLELGDSALYFCASSEGTSQETQYFGPGTRLLVL.